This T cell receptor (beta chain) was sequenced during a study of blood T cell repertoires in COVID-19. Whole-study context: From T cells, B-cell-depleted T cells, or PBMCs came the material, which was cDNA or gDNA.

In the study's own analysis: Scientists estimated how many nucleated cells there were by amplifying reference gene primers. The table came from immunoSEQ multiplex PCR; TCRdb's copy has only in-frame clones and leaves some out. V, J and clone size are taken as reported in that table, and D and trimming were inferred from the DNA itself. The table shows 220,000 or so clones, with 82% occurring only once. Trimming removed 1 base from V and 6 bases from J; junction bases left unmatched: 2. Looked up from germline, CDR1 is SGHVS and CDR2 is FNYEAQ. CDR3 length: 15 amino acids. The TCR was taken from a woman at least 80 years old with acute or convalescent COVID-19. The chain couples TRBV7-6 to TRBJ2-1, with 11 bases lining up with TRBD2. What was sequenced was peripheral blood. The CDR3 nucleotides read TGTGCCAGCAGCTTAGGGGGACTAGCGGTCAATGAGCAGTTCTTC. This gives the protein CASSLGGLAVNEQFF.